This T cell receptor (beta chain) was identified during a study of identifying expanded T cells in peripheral blood. Study-wide findings and caveats: Variance in clone template counts between approximately 2-week samples significantly increased with total template count across all healthy donors. Over around two and four weeks, about 15 and 19 clones changed, versus around 1.2 between replicates.

Assay: immunoSEQ multiplex PCR; the TCRdb copy retains only in-frame clones and omits some. The data hold about 100,000 clones, with approximately 88% observed a single time. A few counts support this clone. What it binds is not known. This clonotype originated in a person aged 18-70 years in good health. Sequencing was carried out using blood.

CDR3 sequence reads: CASKAGARSGYTF. CDR3 sequence (DNA): TGTGCCAGCAAGGCTGGGGCTAGATCTGGCTACACCTTC. The chain joins TRBV2 to TRBJ1-2; D is possibly TRBD1 (5 bases). The V end lost 7 bases, the J end lost 7 bases, and 16 bases lay between the germline ends. The CDR3 extends over 13 amino acids. The germline V gene encodes CDR1 SNHLY and CDR2 FYNNEI. The full variable domain, completed using reference TRBV2 and TRBJ1-2, is EPEVTQTPSHQVTQMGQEVILRCVPISNHLYFYWYRQILGQKVEFLVSFYNNEISEKSEIFDDQFSVERPDGSNFTLKIRSTKLEDSAMYFCASKAGARSGYTFGSGTRLTVV.